The subject of this entry is one TCR beta chain. Its antigen is not identified. This record belongs to a study of shared clonotypes between healthy human individuals. Notes on the study in general: Larger estimated richness was generally seen in naive subsets than in memory subsets.

The junction had 23 bases not matched to a gene; V was cut back by 11 bases and J by 5 bases. The CDR3 runs 17 residues. The germline CDR1 and CDR2 sequences are KGHSH and LQKENI. Donors were healthy HIV-negative adults without recently reported acute infections or vaccinations. Clones were read by immunoSEQ multiplex PCR, and TCRdb kept only the in-frame ones, dropping some. The sample gives fewer than 400,000 clones, approximately 79% of which show up once; under 13% is in the top ten. The source is a young man in good health. The chain joins TRBV18 to TRBJ2-7; 8 nucleotides align to TRBD2. Sequencing was performed on memory CD4+ T cells sorted from blood. The sample's subset: CD45RA-negative fraction. CDR3 nucleotide sequence: TGTGCCCTCCCAGGGCAGGGGAAGGCCAGCGGGAGTGACGAGCAGTACTTC. This gives the protein CALPGQGKASGSDEQYF.